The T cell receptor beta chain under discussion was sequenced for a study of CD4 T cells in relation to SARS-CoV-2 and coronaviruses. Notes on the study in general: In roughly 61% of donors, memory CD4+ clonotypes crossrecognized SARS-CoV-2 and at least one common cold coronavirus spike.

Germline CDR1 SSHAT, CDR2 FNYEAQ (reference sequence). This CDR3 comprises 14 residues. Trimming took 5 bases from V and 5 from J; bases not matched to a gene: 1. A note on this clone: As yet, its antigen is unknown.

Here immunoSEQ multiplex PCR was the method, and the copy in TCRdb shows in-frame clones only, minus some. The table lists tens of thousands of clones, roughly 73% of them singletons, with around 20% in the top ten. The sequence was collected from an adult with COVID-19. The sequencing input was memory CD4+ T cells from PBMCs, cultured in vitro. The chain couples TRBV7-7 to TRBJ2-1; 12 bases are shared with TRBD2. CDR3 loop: CASSRLAGDNEQFF. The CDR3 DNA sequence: TGTGCCAGCAGCCGACTAGCGGGGGACAATGAGCAGTTCTTC. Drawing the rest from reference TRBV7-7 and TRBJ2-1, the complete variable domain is GAGVSQSPRYKVTKRGQDVTLRCDPISSHATLYWYQQALGQGPEFLTYFNYEAQPDKSGLPSDRFSAERPEGSISTLTIQRTEQRDSAMYRCASSRLAGDNEQFFGPGTRLTVL.